Given below is one T cell receptor beta chain in context. Its antigen remains undetermined. No much larger clone exists at a distance of one base, and base qualities are not known. Using the deep immunoSEQ assay, multiplex PCR amplified TCR CDR3 regions from genomic DNA. Extracted genomic DNA from each cell subset was spread evenly across all wells of several immunoSEQ 96-well plates, with each plate serving as a replicate. For sorted subsets, each replicate PCR was loaded with around 220 ng genomic DNA, equivalent to approximately 33,000 T cell genomes. Purified libraries were quantified with a Qubit 3.0 fluorometer, sized on a Bioanalyzer 2100, and re-quantified with the KAPA Library Quantification kit. Every immunoSEQ 96-well plate was sequenced on a dedicated single-read 150-cycle Illumina NextSeq 550 flow cell. The original pipeline was this. Because the immunoSEQ output held only junctional sequences and lacked quality scores, the filtering could not match the filtering applied to full-length reads. To assign V/J genes and CDR3, sequences were annotated using PyIR, a Python wrapper for IgBLAST v1.9, with IMGT germline references. Any read was removed if the V/J assignment was weak (E-value above 1e-6), the CDR3 was missing, or the read contained stop codons, out-of-frame junctions, or ambiguous translated residues. V3J clonotypes were defined as sequences sharing an identical inferred V gene, J gene, and CDR3 amino acid sequence. To compute the percentage overlap between repertoires, the number of shared unique clonotypes was divided by the size of the smaller repertoire. Three approaches were used to assess repertoire richness: RTK rarefaction, the Chao1 estimator, and Recon v2.1 estimates of unobserved clonotypes. OLGA was used to compute generation probabilities for all TCRbeta clonotypes that the gDNA method yielded from several donors. TCRdb limited this immuneACCESS table to in-frame rearrangements with V and J called. A share of clones is missing; checked studies link under half to unresolved V genes, and the rest is unexplained. D and trimming come from the DNA, and the V and J calls and clone size come from that table. Within this sample are a few million clones, with more than 90% of them counted one time only. The top ten clonotypes cover approximately 0.13% of the sample.

Donors were healthy HIV-negative adults with no recently reported acute infections or vaccinations. All donors were Caucasian adults living in Nashville, Tennessee, USA. CD4+ T cells were enriched by magnetic negative selection; naive cells were then positively selected on CD45RA, and the negative fraction formed the memory subset. After blood collection by leukapheresis, PBMCs were isolated using Ficoll-Histopaque density gradient centrifugation and then cryopreserved in the vapor phase of liquid nitrogen. Analytical flow cytometry was used to check the purity and quantity of every magnetically sorted T cell population. From each sorted fraction, genomic DNA was isolated and quantified by UV absorbance on a Nanodrop 2000c. This sample is part of a study of shared clonotypes between healthy human individuals (dated by TCRdb to about 2020). Background for the entire study: Two women and a few men aged 18 to 49 years were included in the cohort. Per donor, three plates each were used for CD4 naive and CD4 memory, two for CD8 naive, and one for CD8 memory. The study deeply sequenced blood TCR repertoires of about 5 healthy adults to estimate repertoire size and the extent of clonotype sharing between individuals. To increase sequencing depth and limit assay-specific biases, different laboratories used diverse techniques to prepare libraries and sequence TCR repertoires. Per donor, leukapheresis produced somewhere between about 0.8 and 9.5 billion PBMCs.

Counted from cysteine to phenylalanine, this CDR3 has 13 amino acids. Of the read, only the CDR3 DNA is kept; its 39 bases are in frame from base 1. The germline ends are 12 bases apart after V is trimmed by 6 bases and J by 4 bases. From a lookup of the germline V gene (reference sequence), CDR1 and CDR2 are WNHNN and SYGVQD. The study at large found these results: Sharing across a few donors was observed for approximately 5% of naive CD4, less than 4% of naive CD8, 2% to 2.5% of memory CD4, and roughly 0.4% of memory CD8 clonotypes. Naive subsets generally had larger estimated clonotype richness than memory subsets did. Higher generation probabilities were observed for clonotypes shared by all four sorted-subset donors than for non-shared clonotypes. Even with the large sequencing depth, rarefaction of the sorted-subset datasets indicated that sequencing was incomplete. Based on pairwise subsampling, the degree of clonotype sharing among donors was expected to be affected by sequencing depth. Because the study included only a small number of donors, the genetic and exposure-history diversity represented was limited. Sampling was restricted to blood, and TCR repertoires in tissue are likely to differ from TCR repertoires in blood.

The rearrangement combines TRBV10-1 with TRBJ1-1, with the D gene call left open. What was sequenced was naive CD4+ T cells sorted from blood. Explained via the paper, the cell subset or site label denotes: CD45RA+ positively selected. This clonotype originated in a man aged 18 to 29 in good health. The CDR3 protein sequence reads: CASSGQKFTEAFF. The nucleotide sequence is given as TGCGCCAGCAGCGGGCAGAAATTCACTGAAGCTTTCTTT.